This TCR beta chain was identified during a study of blood T cell repertoires in COVID-19 (dated by TCRdb to 2018 to 2020). General notes on the study: The collaborator samples originated in the United States, Italy and Spain and spanned the acute and convalescent phases of COVID-19. The samples were drawn from the first 160 participants of the ongoing ImmuneRACE study and from under 1,500 subjects provided by 6 global collaborators. Where available, HLA class I and class II types were obtained from metadata supplied by the sample provider rather than from assay-based typing. The prospective study material was composed of cDNA or gDNA derived from T cells, B-cell-depleted T cells, or PBMCs. Deeply sampled blood TCRbeta repertoires from subjects exposed to, actively infected with, or recovered from COVID-19 were included in the dataset. The repertoires were released in a freely available public database intended as a resource for research on the immune response to SARS-CoV-2. A de-identified subject ID, COVID-19 status, age in years and sex were almost always included in the sample metadata.

V is reduced by 5 bases and J by 4 bases, leaving a spacing of 9 bases between them. CDR1 SNHLY and CDR2 FYNNEI are derived from the germline V gene. Including cysteine and phenylalanine, the CDR3 has 13 amino acids. Just CDR3 DNA is preserved here, 39 bases in frame from base 1. With respect to this clone: Its antigen is currently not known. The input lacks base qualities; no much larger clone sits a single base away.

Study-level results and caveats: The quantity of clinical and demographic metadata differed by source and by participant and was supplied without curation.

Collaborating institutions collected whole blood in K2EDTA tubes following their own protocols. For TCRbeta analysis, collaborators shipped samples as frozen whole blood, isolated PBMCs, or DNA extracted from either of those sample types. The immunoSEQ Assay, a bias-controlled multiplex PCR, was used to amplify TCRbeta CDR3 regions from genomic DNA. Concerning the study's data processing: The number of nucleated cells in each sample was estimated by amplification of reference gene primers within the assay. Sequence reads were collapsed and filtered to measure the absolute abundance of every unique TCRbeta CDR3 rearrangement. For each sample, productive Simpson clonality was calculated as the square root of Simpson's diversity index over productive rearrangements. Imported from immuneACCESS, the table was reduced by TCRdb to in-frame sequences with V and J called. These copies leave out some clones; in studies compared against another copy, an unresolved V gene accounts for under half, and the cause of the remainder is not known. V and J calls and clone size are as listed in that table; D and trimming were resolved from the DNA. Across this sample there are about 58,000 clones, with around 79% seen only once. The ten largest clones capture 25% to 40% of the sample.

The clonotype comes from a human donor in a cohort sampled during active COVID-19. The rearrangement combines TRBV2 with TRBJ1-5; perhaps TRBD1 is the D gene, with 5 bases matching. The material sequenced was peripheral blood. The CDR3 reads CASSRDWNQPQHF. The DNA sequence is given as TGTGCCAGCAGTCGGGACTGGAATCAGCCCCAGCATTTT.